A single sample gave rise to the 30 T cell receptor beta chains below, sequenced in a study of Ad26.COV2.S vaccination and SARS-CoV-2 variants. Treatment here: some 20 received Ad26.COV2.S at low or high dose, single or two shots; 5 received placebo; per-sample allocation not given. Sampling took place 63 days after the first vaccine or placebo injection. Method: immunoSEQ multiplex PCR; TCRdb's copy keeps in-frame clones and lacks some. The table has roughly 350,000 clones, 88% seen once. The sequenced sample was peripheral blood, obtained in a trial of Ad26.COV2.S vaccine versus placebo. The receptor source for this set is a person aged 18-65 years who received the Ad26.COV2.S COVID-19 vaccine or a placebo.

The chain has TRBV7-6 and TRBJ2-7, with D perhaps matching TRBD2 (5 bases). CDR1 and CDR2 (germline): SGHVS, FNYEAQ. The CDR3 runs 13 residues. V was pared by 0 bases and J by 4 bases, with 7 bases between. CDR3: CASSLAGSYEQYF. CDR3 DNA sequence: TGTGCCAGCAGCTTAGCGGGGAGTTACGAGCAGTACTTC.

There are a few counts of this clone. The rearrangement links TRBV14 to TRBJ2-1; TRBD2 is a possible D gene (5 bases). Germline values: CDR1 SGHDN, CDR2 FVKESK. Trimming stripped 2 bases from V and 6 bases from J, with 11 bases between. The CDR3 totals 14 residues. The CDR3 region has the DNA TGTGCCAGCAGCCAATTAGGTGGGAGCAATGAGCAGTTCTTC. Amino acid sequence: CASSQLGGSNEQFF.

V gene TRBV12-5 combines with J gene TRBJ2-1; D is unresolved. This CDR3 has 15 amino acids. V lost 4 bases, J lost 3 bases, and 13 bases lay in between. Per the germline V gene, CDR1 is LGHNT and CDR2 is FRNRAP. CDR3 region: CASGSTAHIYNEQFF. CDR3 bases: TGTGCTAGTGGTTCCACAGCCCACATCTACAATGAGCAGTTCTTC.

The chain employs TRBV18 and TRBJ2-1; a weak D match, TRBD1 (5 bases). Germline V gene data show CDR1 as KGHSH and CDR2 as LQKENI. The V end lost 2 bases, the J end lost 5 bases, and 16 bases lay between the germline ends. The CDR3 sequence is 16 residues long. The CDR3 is CASSPYSRATNNEQFF. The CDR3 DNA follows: TGTGCCAGCTCACCATATTCCAGGGCGACAAACAATGAGCAGTTCTTC.

The CDR3: CAWSTLAGVYEQFF. The CDR3 DNA follows: TGTGCCTGGAGTACCCTAGCGGGAGTCTATGAGCAGTTCTTC. The chain links TRBV30 to TRBJ2-1, with 10 bases fitting TRBD2. Germline values: CDR1 GTSNPN, CDR2 SVGIG (reference sequence). With 2 bases clipped from V and 8 bases from J, the junction kept 6 bases outside the gene matches. This CDR3 spans 14 amino acids.

The CDR3 is CASSNRRGAEAFF. CDR3 coding DNA: TGTGCCAGCAGCAACCGGAGGGGGGCTGAAGCTTTCTTT. This chain connects TRBV21-1 to TRBJ1-1. TRBV21-1 is designated a pseudogene. This CDR3 is 13 amino acids long.

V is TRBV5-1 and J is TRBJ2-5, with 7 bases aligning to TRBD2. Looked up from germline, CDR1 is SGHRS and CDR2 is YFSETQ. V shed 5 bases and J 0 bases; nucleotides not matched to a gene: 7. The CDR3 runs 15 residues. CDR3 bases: TGCGCCAGCAGGGTACTAGCGTCGGACCAAGAGACCCAGTACTTC. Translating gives CASRVLASDQETQYF.

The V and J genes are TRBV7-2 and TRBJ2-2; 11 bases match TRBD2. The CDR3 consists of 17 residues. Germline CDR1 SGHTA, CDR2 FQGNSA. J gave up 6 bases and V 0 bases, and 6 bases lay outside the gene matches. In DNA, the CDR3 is TGTGCCAGCAGCTTAGCAACTAGCGGGAGTAAGGCCGGGGAGCTGTTTTTT. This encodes CASSLATSGSKAGELFF.

CDR3 region: CASSMDTGTATTGELFF. The DNA of the CDR3 is TGTGCCAGTAGTATGGATACCGGGACAGCCACTACCGGGGAGCTGTTTTTT. The chain couples TRBV19 to TRBJ2-2; 7 nucleotides align to TRBD1. This CDR3 spans 17 amino acids. Germline V gives CDR1 LNHDA, CDR2 SQIVND (reference sequence). J lost 5 bases, V lost 3 bases, and 12 bases had no gene match.

Here the CDR3 reads CASSTGYRKGGPGELFF. The CDR3 nucleotides read TGTGCCAGCAGCACCGGTTACCGAAAGGGGGGCCCCGGGGAGCTGTTTTTT. The genes are TRBV28 and TRBJ2-2; perhaps D is TRBD1 or TRBD2 (6 bases each). From germline, CDR1 is MDHEN and CDR2 SYDVKM. This CDR3 spans 17 amino acids. The V gene lost 6 bases and the J gene lost 6 bases, with 23 bases spanning the gap.

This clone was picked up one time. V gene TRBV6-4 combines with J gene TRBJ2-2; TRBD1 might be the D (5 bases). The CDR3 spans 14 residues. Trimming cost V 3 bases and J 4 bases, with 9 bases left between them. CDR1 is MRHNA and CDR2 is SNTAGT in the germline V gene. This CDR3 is CASSEGAITGELFF. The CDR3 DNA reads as TGTGCCAGCAGTGAAGGGGCTATCACCGGGGAGCTGTTTTTT.

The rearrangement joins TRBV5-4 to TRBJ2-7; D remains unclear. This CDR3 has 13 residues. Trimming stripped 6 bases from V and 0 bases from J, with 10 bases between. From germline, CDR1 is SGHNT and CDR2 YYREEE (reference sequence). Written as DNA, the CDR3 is TGTGCCAGCACCAACTACGGCTCCTACGAGCAGTACTTC. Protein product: CASTNYGSYEQYF.

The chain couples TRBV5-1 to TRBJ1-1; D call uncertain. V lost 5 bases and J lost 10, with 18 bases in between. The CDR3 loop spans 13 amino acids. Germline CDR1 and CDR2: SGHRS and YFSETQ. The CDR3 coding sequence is TGCGCCAGCAGTCTGCCTGGGCCAGAGGCAGCTTTCTTT. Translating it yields CASSLPGPEAAFF.

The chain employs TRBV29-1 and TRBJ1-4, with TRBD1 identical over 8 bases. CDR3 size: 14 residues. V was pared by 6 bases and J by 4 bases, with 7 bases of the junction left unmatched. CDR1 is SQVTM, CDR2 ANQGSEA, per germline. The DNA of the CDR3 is TGCAGCGTCCGACCGGGACAGGTTAATGAAAAACTGTTTTTT. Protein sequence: CSVRPGQVNEKLFF.

The CDR3 nucleotides read TGCGCCAGCAGCTTGGGAGGCTCTAGCACAGATACGCAGTATTTT. Residues: CASSLGGSSTDTQYF. This sequence joins TRBV5-1 and TRBJ2-3; D uncertain. Between the trimmed V and J ends, which lost 0 bases and 0 bases, there was a span of 8 bases. This CDR3 has 15 amino acids. Germline V gene lookup returns CDR1 SGHRS and CDR2 YFSETQ. Together with reference TRBV5-1 and TRBJ2-3, the CDR3 gives the full variable domain: KAGVTQTPRYLIKTRGQQVTLSCSPISGHRSVSWYQQTPGQGLQFLFEYFSETQRNKGNFPGRFSGRQFSNSRSEMNVSTLELGDSALYLCASSLGGSSTDTQYFGPGTRLTVL.

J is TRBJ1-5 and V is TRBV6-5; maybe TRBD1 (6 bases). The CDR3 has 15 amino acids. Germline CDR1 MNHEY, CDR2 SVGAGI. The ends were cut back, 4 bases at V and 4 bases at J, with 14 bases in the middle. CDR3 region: CASSSRTELNQPQHF. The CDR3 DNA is TGTGCCAGCAGTTCACGGACAGAGTTAAATCAGCCCCAGCATTTT.

CDR3 sequence reads: CASSLGAPGGNTEAFF. DNA for the CDR3: TGTGCCAGCAGCTTGGGGGCACCAGGAGGGAACACTGAAGCTTTCTTT. The chain has TRBV5-4 and TRBJ1-1; D is uncertain. Germline V CDR1 and CDR2: SGHNT, YYREEE (reference sequence). The CDR3 covers 16 residues. Trimming pared 0 bases from V and 1 base from J, leaving 13 bases between.

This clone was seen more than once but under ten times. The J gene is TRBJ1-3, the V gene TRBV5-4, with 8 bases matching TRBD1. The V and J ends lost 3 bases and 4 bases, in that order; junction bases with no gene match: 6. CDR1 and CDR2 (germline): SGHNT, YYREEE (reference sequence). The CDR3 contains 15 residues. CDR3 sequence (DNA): TGTGCCAGCAGCTCCGACAGGGGTAAAGGAAACACCATATATTTT. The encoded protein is CASSSDRGKGNTIYF.

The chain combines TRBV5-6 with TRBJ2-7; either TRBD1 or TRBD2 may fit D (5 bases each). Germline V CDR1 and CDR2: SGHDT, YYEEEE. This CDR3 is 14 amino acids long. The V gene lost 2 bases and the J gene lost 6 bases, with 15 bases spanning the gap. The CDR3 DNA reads TGTGCCAGCAGCTTTGGGACCCTTTCCAGCGAGCAGTACTTC. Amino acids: CASSFGTLSSEQYF.

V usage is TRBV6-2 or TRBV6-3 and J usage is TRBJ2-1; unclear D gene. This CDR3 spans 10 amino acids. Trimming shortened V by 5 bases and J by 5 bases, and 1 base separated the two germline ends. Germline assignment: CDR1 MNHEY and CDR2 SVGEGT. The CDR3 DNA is TGTGCCAGCAGTCACAATGAGCAGTTCTTC. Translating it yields CASSHNEQFF.

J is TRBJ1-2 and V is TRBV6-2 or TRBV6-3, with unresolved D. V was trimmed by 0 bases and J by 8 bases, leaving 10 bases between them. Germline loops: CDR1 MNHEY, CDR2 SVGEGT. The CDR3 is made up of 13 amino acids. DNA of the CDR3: TGTGCCAGCAGTTACTCCGGAGTCTTGGGCTACACCTTC. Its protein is CASSYSGVLGYTF.

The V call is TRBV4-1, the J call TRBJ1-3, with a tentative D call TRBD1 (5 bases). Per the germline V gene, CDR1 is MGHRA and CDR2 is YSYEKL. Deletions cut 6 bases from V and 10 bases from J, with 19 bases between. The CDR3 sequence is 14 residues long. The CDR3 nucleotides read TGCGCCAGCAGTCAGGACATATACCTGGGTACCATATATTTT. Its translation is CASSQDIYLGTIYF.

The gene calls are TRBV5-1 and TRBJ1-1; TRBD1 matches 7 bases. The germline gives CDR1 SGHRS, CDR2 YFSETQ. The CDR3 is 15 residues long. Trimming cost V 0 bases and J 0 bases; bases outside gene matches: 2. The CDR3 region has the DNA TGCGCCAGCAGCTTGGGCGACAGGGTGAACACTGAAGCTTTCTTT. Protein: CASSLGDRVNTEAFF.

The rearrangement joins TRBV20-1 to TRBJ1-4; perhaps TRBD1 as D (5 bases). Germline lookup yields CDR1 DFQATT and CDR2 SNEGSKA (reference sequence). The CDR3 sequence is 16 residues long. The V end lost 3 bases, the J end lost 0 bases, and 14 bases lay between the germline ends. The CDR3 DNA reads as TGCAGTGCTAGTGATGTAGGGACTGCAACTAATGAAAAACTGTTTTTT. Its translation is CSASDVGTATNEKLFF.

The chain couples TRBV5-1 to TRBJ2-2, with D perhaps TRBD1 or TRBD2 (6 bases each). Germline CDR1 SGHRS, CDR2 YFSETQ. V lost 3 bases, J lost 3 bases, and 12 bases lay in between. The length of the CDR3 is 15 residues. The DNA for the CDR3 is TGCGCCAGCAGCTGGGGGGCGCTGGACACCGGGGAGCTGTTTTTT. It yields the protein CASSWGALDTGELFF.

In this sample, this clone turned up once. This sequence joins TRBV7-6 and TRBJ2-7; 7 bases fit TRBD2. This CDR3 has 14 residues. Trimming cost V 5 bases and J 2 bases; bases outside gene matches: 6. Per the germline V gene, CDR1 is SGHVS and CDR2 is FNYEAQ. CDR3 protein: CASSPRGGAYEQYF. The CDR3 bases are TGTGCCAGCAGCCCGCGGGGAGGGGCCTACGAGCAGTACTTC.

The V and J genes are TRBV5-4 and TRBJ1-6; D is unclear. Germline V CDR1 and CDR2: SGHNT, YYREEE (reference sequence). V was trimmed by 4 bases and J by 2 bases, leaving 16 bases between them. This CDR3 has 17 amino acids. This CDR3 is CASSREAATTYNSPLHF. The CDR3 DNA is TGTGCCAGCAGCCGGGAGGCAGCGACGACCTATAATTCACCCCTCCACTTT.

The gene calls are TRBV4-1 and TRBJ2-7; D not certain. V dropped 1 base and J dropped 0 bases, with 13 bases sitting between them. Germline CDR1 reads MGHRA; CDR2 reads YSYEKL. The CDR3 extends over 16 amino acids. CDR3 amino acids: CASSQVIQMSSYEQYF. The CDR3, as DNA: TGCGCCAGCAGCCAAGTGATACAGATGAGCTCCTACGAGCAGTACTTC.

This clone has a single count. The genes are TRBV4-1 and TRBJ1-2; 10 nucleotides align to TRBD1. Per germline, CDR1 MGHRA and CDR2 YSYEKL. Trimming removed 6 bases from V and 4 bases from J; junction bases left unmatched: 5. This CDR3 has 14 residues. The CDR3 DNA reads TGCGCCAGCAGGTCGACAGGGGGCTTCTATGGCTACACCTTC. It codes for CASRSTGGFYGYTF.

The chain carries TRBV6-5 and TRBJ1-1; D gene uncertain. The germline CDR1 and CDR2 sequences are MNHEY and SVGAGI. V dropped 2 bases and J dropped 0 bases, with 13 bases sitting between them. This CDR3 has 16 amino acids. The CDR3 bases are TGTGCCAGCAGTTACCTACGGTGGGCAGTGAACACTGAAGCTTTCTTT. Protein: CASSYLRWAVNTEAFF.